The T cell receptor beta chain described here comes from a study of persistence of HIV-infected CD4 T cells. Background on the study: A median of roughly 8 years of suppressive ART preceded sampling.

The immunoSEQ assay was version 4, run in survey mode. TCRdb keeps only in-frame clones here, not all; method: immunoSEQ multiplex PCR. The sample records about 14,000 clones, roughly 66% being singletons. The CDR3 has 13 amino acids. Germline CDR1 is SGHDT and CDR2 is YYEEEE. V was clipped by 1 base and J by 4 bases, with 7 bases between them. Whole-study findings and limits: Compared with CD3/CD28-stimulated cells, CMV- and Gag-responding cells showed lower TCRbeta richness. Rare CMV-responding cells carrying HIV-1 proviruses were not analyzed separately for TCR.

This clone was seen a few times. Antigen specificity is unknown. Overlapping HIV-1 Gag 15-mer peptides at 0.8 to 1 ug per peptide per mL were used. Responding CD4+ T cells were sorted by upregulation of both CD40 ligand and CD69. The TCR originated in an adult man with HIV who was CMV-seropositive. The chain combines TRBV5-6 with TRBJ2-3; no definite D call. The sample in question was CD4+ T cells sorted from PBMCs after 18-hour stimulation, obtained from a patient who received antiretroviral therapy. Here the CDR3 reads CASSLPQSDTQYF. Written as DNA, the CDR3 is TGTGCCAGCAGCTTGCCCCAATCAGATACGCAGTATTTT.